The T cell receptor beta chain under discussion was sequenced for a study of blood T cell repertoires in COVID-19. Study-wide context: Acute and convalescent COVID-19 samples came from the United States, Italy and Spain. The analysed material was cDNA or gDNA that came from T cells, B-cell-depleted T cells, or PBMCs.

As handled by the study authors: How many nucleated cells were present was estimated from reference gene primer amplification. Assay: immunoSEQ multiplex PCR; the TCRdb copy retains only in-frame clones and omits some. For V, J and clone size, that table is used; D and trimming come from the DNA. This table holds hundreds of thousands of clones, 65% to 90% found once. Germline V gives CDR1 SGDLS, CDR2 YYNGEE. The CDR3 sequence is 12 residues long. Trimming took off 3 bases at V and 9 bases at J, with 7 bases between the two ends. The sequenced sample consisted of peripheral blood. The gene calls are TRBV9 and TRBJ1-6; D uncertain. The sequence was collected from a human donor in a cohort sampled during active COVID-19. CDR3: CASSAGGSPLHF. Written as DNA, the CDR3 is TGTGCCAGCAGCGCCGGAGGTTCACCCCTCCACTTT.